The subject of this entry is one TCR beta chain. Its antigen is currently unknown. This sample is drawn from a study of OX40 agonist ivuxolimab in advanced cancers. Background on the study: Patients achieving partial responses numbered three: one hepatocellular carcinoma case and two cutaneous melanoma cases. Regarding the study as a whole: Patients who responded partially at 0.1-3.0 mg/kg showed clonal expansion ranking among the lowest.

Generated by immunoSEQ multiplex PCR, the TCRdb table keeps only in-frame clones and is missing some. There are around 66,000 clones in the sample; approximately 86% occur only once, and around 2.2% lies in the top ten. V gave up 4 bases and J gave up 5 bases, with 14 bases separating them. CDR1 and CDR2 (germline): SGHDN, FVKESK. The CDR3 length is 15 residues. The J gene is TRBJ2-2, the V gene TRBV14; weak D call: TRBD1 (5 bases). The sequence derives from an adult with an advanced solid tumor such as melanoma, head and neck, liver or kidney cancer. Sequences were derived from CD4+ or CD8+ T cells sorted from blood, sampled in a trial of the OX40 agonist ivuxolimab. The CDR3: CASSLAAGRTGELFF. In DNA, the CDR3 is TGTGCCAGCAGCCTCGCCGCAGGGCGTACCGGGGAGCTGTTTTTT.